This T cell receptor (beta chain) is drawn from a study of T cell changes during pregnancy in multiple sclerosis. The CDR3 consists of 12 residues. Germline V CDR1 and CDR2: MDHEN, SYDVKM. V lost 3 bases, J lost 7 bases, and 10 bases lay in between. This table comes from immunoSEQ multiplex PCR, and its TCRdb copy is limited to in-frame clones, with some not included. Among around 88,000 clones listed, approximately 92% were seen once. The genes are TRBV28 and TRBJ2-7; D unresolved. This sample comprised peripheral blood, obtained in the first trimester of pregnancy. This receptor was taken from a female donor with multiple sclerosis, enrolled in a pregnancy study. The CDR3 bases are TGTGCCAGCAGTTTTCAGGTTAGGGAGCAGTACTTC. Translating gives CASSFQVREQYF.